The 8 T cell receptor beta chains in this list originate from one sample, sequenced in a study of cytomegalovirus exposure and HLA in healthy donors (dated by TCRdb to the late 2010s). Receptor amplification or capture employed the immunoSEQ multiplex PCR assay. For the multiplex PCR, a mixture combining 60 forward primers for TCR Vbeta segments and 13 reverse primers for TCR Jbeta segments was used. The table comes from immuneACCESS by way of TCRdb, which keeps in-frame sequences with V and J called. Part of the clones is missing from these tables; in studies checked, under half for an unresolved V gene and the rest for unknown reasons. The sample table contains 100,000 to 150,000 clones; only one count was recorded for about three quarters of them. Jointly, the top ten make up just over 1% of the sample. The material sequenced was PBMCs. The origin of the receptors is a human donor in good health.

The chain carries TRBV19 and TRBJ1-5; D gene unclear. In germline, CDR1 is LNHDA, CDR2 SQIVND (reference sequence). This CDR3 comprises 13 residues. V shed 6 bases and J shed 0 bases, with 6 bases lying between them. The CDR3 DNA reads TGTGCCAGTAGGACTCGTAGCAATCAGCCCCAGCATTTT. Amino acid sequence: CASRTRSNQPQHF.

The chain joins TRBV27 to TRBJ2-1, with no clear D. The CDR3 has 19 amino acids. CDR1 and CDR2 (germline): MNHEY, SMNVEV (reference sequence). The V gene lost 7 bases and the J gene lost 9 bases, with 34 bases spanning the gap. This CDR3 reads CASNNRLVGSVWQLGEQFF. As DNA, the CDR3 is TGTGCCAGCAATAATAGACTGGTCGGTTCGGTTTGGCAACTCGGTGAGCAGTTCTTC.

This rearrangement joins TRBV29-1 to TRBJ2-3; 7 bases align to TRBD1. Germline trimming cut 8 bases from V and 3 bases from J; bases unmatched to any gene: 5. The germline CDR1 and CDR2 sequences are SQVTM and ANQGSEA. The CDR3 spans 12 residues. CDR3 residues: CSPRQGTDTQYF. CDR3 bases: TGCAGCCCCAGACAGGGAACAGATACGCAGTATTTT.

The chain carries TRBV5-1 and TRBJ1-4; D gene unclear. The CDR3 sequence is 16 residues long. Trimming took off 4 bases at V and 0 bases at J, with 13 bases between the two ends. The germline CDR1 and CDR2 sequences are SGHRS and YFSETQ. CDR3 loop: CASSDRQDATNEKLFF. The CDR3 DNA reads as TGCGCCAGCAGCGACCGCCAGGATGCAACTAATGAAAAACTGTTTTTT.

The chain couples TRBV9 to TRBJ2-3; TRBD2 matches at 12 bases. The germline CDR1 and CDR2 sequences are SGDLS and YYNGEE. The CDR3 contains 15 residues. V dropped 3 bases and J dropped 6; count of bases not matched to a gene: 5. The CDR3 coding sequence is TGTGCCAGCAGCGCTAGCGGGGGGGGGTTGGATACGCAGTATTTT. Protein sequence: CASSASGGGLDTQYF.

This rearrangement joins TRBV2 to TRBJ1-6; possibly TRBD1 for D (5 bases). V was trimmed by 2 bases and J by 8 bases, leaving 19 bases between them. CDR1 is SNHLY and CDR2 is FYNNEI in the germline V gene. The CDR3 is 17 amino acids. The CDR3 reads CASSEIGREVVDSPLHF. CDR3 nucleotide sequence: TGTGCCAGCAGTGAAATTGGCAGGGAAGTTGTCGATTCACCCCTCCACTTT.

This clone occurred a few times. V and J are TRBV6-5 and TRBJ2-7, with 7 positions matching TRBD1. The CDR3 spans 11 residues. V lost 6 bases and J lost 8; bases outside the gene matches: 4. Germline CDR1 reads MNHEY; CDR2 reads SVGAGI. The DNA for the CDR3 is TGTGCCAGCAGCACACAGGGGAAGCAGTACTTC. As protein: CASSTQGKQYF.

The V gene is TRBV7-2, the J gene TRBJ2-5; D unresolved. TRBJ2-7 explains the end of the DNA better; the J call may be wrong. The CDR3 extends over 11 amino acids. The germline gives CDR1 SGHTA, CDR2 FQGNSA. The CDR3: CASSHSYEQYF. The DNA of the CDR3 is TGTGCCAGCAGCCACTCCTACGAGCAGTACTTC.